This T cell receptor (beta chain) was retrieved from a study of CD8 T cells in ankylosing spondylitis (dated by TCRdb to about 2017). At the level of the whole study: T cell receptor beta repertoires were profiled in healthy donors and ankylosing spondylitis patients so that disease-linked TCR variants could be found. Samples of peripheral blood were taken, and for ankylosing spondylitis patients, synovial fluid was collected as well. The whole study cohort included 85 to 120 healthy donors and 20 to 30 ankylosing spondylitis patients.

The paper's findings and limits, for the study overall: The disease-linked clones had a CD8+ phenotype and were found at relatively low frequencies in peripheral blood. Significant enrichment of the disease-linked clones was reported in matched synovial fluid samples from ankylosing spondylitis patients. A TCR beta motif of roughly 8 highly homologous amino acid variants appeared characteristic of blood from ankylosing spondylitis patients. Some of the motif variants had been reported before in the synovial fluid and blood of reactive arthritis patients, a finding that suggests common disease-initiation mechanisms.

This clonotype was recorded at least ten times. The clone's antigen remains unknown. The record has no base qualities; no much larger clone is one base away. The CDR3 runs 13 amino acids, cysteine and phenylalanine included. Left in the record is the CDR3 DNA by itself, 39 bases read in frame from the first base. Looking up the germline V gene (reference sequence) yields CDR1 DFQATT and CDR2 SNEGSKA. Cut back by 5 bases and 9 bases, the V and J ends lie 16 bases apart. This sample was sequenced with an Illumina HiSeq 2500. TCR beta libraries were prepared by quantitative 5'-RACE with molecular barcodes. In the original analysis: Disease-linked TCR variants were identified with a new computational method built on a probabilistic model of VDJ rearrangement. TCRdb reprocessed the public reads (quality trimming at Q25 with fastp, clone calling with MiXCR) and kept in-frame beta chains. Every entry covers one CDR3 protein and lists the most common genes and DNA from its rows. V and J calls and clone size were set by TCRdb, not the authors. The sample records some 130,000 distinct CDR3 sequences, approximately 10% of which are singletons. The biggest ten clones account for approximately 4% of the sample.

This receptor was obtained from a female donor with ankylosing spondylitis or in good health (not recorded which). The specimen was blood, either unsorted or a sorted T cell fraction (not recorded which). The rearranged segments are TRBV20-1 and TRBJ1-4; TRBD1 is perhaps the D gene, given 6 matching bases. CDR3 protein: CSAQTGESQKLFF. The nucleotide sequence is TGCAGTGCTCAGACAGGCGAGAGCCAAAAACTGTTTTTT.